The 24 T cell receptor beta chains given below trace back to one sample, sequenced in a study of beta chain features in type 1 diabetes. Expressed TCRB transcripts were sequenced, since all the RNA that had been isolated was reverse transcribed. TCRdb's table, derived via immunoSEQ multiplex PCR, lists solely in-frame clones and lacks some. The sample includes around 160,000 clones, around 50% seen only once; the top ten take under 0.45%. Sequenced input: Tregs from blood. Receptors originate from a man between 18 and 35 years old in good health.

The V and J genes are TRBV18 and TRBJ2-7, with 11 bases fitting TRBD2. Trimming at V came to 1 base and at J to 4 bases, leaving 3 bases not matched to a gene. There are 15 residues in the CDR3. Looked up from germline, CDR1 is KGHSH and CDR2 is LQKENI. CDR3 sequence reads: CASSPRASGGYEQYF. The CDR3 nucleotides are TGTGCCAGCTCACCACGTGCTAGCGGGGGGTACGAGCAGTACTTC.

The rearrangement joins TRBV4-3 to TRBJ1-6; the D is unclear. Looked up from germline, CDR1 is LGHNA and CDR2 is YSLEER. CDR3 length: 15 residues. V lost 0 bases, J lost 6 bases, and 9 bases lay in between. CDR3 DNA sequence: TGCGCCAGCAGCCAAGATTTGAGGGCTAATTCACCCCTCCACTTT. This codes for CASSQDLRANSPLHF.

A few counts support this clone. V is TRBV18 and J is TRBJ2-5; D uncertain. The CDR3 is 12 residues long. Trimming stripped 3 bases from V and 4 bases from J, with 6 bases between. Germline V gene lookup returns CDR1 KGHSH and CDR2 LQKENI. The CDR3 DNA reads TGTGCCAGCTCACCCGTCCGAGAGACCCAGTACTTC. Its protein product is CASSPVRETQYF. Using reference TRBV18 and TRBJ2-5 for the parts outside the CDR3, the full variable domain is NAGVMQNPRHLVRRRGQEARLRCSPMKGHSHVYWYRQLPEEGLKFMVYLQKENIIDESGMPKERFSAEFPKEGPSILRIQQVVRGDSAAYFCASSPVRETQYFGPGTRLLVL.

The chain couples TRBV7-3 to TRBJ2-1; 7 nucleotides agree with TRBD1. The CDR3 totals 15 residues. Trimming at V came to 5 bases and at J to 4 bases, leaving 8 bases not matched to a gene. CDR1 and CDR2 from the germline V gene are SGHTA and FQGTGA. The CDR3: CASSLDRTLYNEQFF. CDR3 DNA: TGTGCCAGCAGCCTGGACAGGACCCTTTACAATGAGCAGTTCTTC.

The V call is TRBV25-1, the J call TRBJ1-4, with TRBD1 matching 10 bases. The CDR3 contains 16 residues. J was trimmed by 6 bases and V by 4 bases; bases with no gene match: 8. Germline assignment: CDR1 MGHDK and CDR2 SYGVNS. The CDR3 reads CASSAFGGTGDEKLFF. The CDR3 bases are TGTGCCAGCAGTGCGTTCGGAGGGACAGGGGATGAAAAACTGTTTTTT. Variable domain in full (rest from reference TRBV25-1 and TRBJ1-4): EADIYQTPRYLVIGTGKKITLECSQTMGHDKMYWYQQDPGMELHLIHYSYGVNSTEKGDLSSESTVSRIRTEHFPLTLESARPSHTSQYLCASSAFGGTGDEKLFFGSGTQLSVL.

This clone turned up a few times. This chain uses TRBV9 with TRBJ1-1; no clear D. Deletions cut 0 bases from V and 1 base from J, with 7 bases between. This CDR3 is 14 amino acids long. The germline V gene encodes CDR1 SGDLS and CDR2 YYNGEE. CDR3 sequence: CASSVEPGNTEAFF. The CDR3 nucleotides are TGTGCCAGCAGCGTAGAACCCGGGAACACTGAAGCTTTCTTT.

The V and J genes are TRBV29-1 and TRBJ2-7; D is possibly TRBD1 (6 bases). Germline V CDR1 and CDR2: SQVTM, ANQGSEA. Trimming removed 5 bases at V and 3 bases at J, with 14 bases between. CDR3 length: 13 amino acids. DNA for the CDR3: TGCAGCGTTAGGATGGGCAGGGGCTACGAGCAGTACTTC. Amino acids: CSVRMGRGYEQYF.

CDR3 protein: CAWSPKGSGYTEAFF. CDR3 in DNA: TGTGCCTGGAGTCCTAAGGGGAGCGGGTACACTGAAGCTTTCTTT. The rearrangement links TRBV30 to TRBJ1-1; a weak D match, TRBD1 (5 bases). The CDR3 extends over 15 amino acids. V dropped 2 bases and J dropped 3 bases, with 16 bases sitting between them. Germline CDR1 is GTSNPN and CDR2 is SVGIG (reference sequence).

The chain carries TRBV5-1 and TRBJ2-1, with a possible D match to TRBD2 (6 bases). V was clipped by 5 bases and J by 15 bases, with 18 bases between them. The CDR3 spans 12 residues. From germline, CDR1 is SGHRS and CDR2 YFSETQ. The CDR3 loop reads CASREGRESPFF. The CDR3 DNA sequence: TGCGCCAGCAGGGAGGGAAGGGAGTCGCCGTTCTTC. The whole variable domain, filled in from reference TRBV5-1 and TRBJ2-1, reads KAGVTQTPRYLIKTRGQQVTLSCSPISGHRSVSWYQQTPGQGLQFLFEYFSETQRNKGNFPGRFSGRQFSNSRSEMNVSTLELGDSALYLCASREGRESPFFGPGTRLTVL.

The rearrangement uses TRBV6-5 and TRBJ2-7, with TRBD1 as a possible D gene (5 bases). The CDR3 has 14 amino acids. Germline-derived CDR1 and CDR2 are MNHEY and SVGAGI. The V gene lost 6 bases and the J gene lost 0 bases, with 12 bases spanning the gap. CDR3 DNA sequence: TGTGCCAGCAGCTCCGACAGTCTCTCCTACGAGCAGTACTTC. Translation gives CASSSDSLSYEQYF.

This clone was picked up one time. The V gene is TRBV14, the J gene TRBJ2-7; TRBD2 aligns across 11 bases. CDR1 SGHDN and CDR2 FVKESK come from the germline V gene. Losses at the gene ends were 4 bases for V and 3 bases for J; bases not matched to a gene: 11. The CDR3 loop spans 17 amino acids. CDR3 loop: CASSRPITSGGRYEQYF. For the CDR3, the DNA is TGTGCCAGCAGCCGACCCATCACTAGCGGGGGCCGCTACGAGCAGTACTTC. Using reference TRBV14 and TRBJ2-7 for the parts outside the CDR3, the full variable domain is EAGVTQFPSHSVIEKGQTVTLRCDPISGHDNLYWYRRVMGKEIKFLLHFVKESKQDESGMPNNRFLAERTGGTYSTLKVQPAELEDSGVYFCASSRPITSGGRYEQYFGPGTRLTVT.

The chain links TRBV9 to TRBJ1-2, with TRBD1 matching 10 bases. The V gene's germline CDR1 is SGDLS and CDR2 YYNGEE. This CDR3 spans 15 amino acids. The V and J ends lost 3 bases and 5 bases, in that order; junction bases with no gene match: 7. DNA for the CDR3: TGTGCCAGCAGCGCCGGGACAGGGGCTCGGTATGGCTACACCTTC. Its protein is CASSAGTGARYGYTF.

This clone was found a few times. An end of the junction does not agree with germline; a read error may underlie this. V is TRBV28 and J is TRBJ1-5, with 7 bases that match TRBD1. The length of the CDR3 is 15 residues. Germline CDR1 is MDHEN and CDR2 is SYDVKM. The CDR3 is CASSSRGVSYQPQHF. The CDR3, as DNA: TGTGCCAGCAGTTCCAGGGGGGTTAGCTATCAGCCCCAGCATTTT. The whole variable domain, remainder taken from reference TRBV28 and TRBJ1-5, is DVKVTQSSRYLVKRTGEKVFLECVQDMDHENMFWYRQDPGLGLRLIYFSYDVKMKEKGDIPEGYSVSREKKERFSLILESASTNQTSMYLCASSSRGVSYQPQHFGDGTRLSIL.

This chain links TRBV7-9 with TRBJ1-2, with D possibly TRBD1 on 6 matching bases. V was trimmed by 1 base and J by 6 bases, leaving 12 bases between them. CDR1 and CDR2 from the germline V gene are SEHNR and FQNEAQ (reference sequence). This CDR3 comprises 14 residues. This CDR3 is CASSLVTGLDGYTF. The CDR3, as DNA: TGTGCCAGCAGCTTAGTTACAGGGTTGGATGGCTACACCTTC.

V is TRBV19 and J is TRBJ2-1, with D possibly being TRBD2 (5 bases). The V gene's germline CDR1 is LNHDA and CDR2 SQIVND (reference sequence). V was shortened by 3 bases and J by 0 bases, with 9 bases between the two germline ends. The CDR3 totals 15 residues. The CDR3 loop is CASSIQRTSYNEQFF. Written as DNA, the CDR3 is TGTGCCAGTAGTATTCAGCGGACCTCCTACAATGAGCAGTTCTTC.

Written as DNA, the CDR3 is TGTGCCAGCAGTGACTCGGGACAGGGCACAGATACGCAGTATTTT. Amino acids: CASSDSGQGTDTQYF. The rearrangement joins TRBV6-4 to TRBJ2-3; 8 positions match TRBD1. Germline V gene sequence: CDR1 MRHNA, CDR2 SNTAGT. V lost 0 bases to trimming and J lost 1 base; unmatched junction nucleotides: 0. The CDR3 loop spans 15 amino acids.

Details on this clone: An end of the junction does not agree with germline; a read error may underlie this. The chain couples TRBV18 to TRBJ2-6; 8 bases agree with TRBD1. The CDR3 has 17 amino acids. From germline, CDR1 is KGHSH and CDR2 LQKENI. For the CDR3, the DNA is TGTGCCGGCTCACCCGGACAGGGCGAGGCTGGGGCCAACGTCCTGACTTTC. It is translated as CAGSPGQGEAGANVLTF.

The rearrangement links TRBV14 to TRBJ2-7; D is unresolved. Looked up from germline, CDR1 is SGHDN and CDR2 is FVKESK. V lost 2 bases and J 3 bases, leaving 11 bases between the germline ends. The CDR3 spans 14 residues. The CDR3 bases are TGTGCCAGCAGCCAATTGGGCCTCTTCTACGAGCAGTACTTC. Translated: CASSQLGLFYEQYF.

In its sample, this clone was seen once. The genes are TRBV7-8 and TRBJ1-1, with 8 bases lining up with TRBD1. Germline CDR1 SGHVS, CDR2 FQNEAQ. V lost 2 bases and J lost 1; bases outside the gene matches: 15. This CDR3 is built from 19 residues. The CDR3, as DNA: TGTGCCAGCAGCTTACGCCTCCTGAAAGTGCAGGGGGCGAACACTGAAGCTTTCTTT. Translation: CASSLRLLKVQGANTEAFF. Full variable domain (missing parts from reference TRBV7-8 and TRBJ1-1): GAGVSQSPRYKVAKRGQDVALRCDPISGHVSLFWYQQALGQGPEFLTYFQNEAQLDKSGLPSDRFFAERPEGSVSTLKIQRTQQEDSAVYLCASSLRLLKVQGANTEAFFGQGTRLTVV.

On this clone itself: Germline is not matched at one junction end, which may reflect a read error. This chain uses TRBV29-1 with TRBJ2-3; 8 positions match TRBD2. The CDR3 runs 16 residues. Germline assignment: CDR1 SQVTM and CDR2 ANQGSEA. DNA for the CDR3: TGCAGCGTCGAAGGGGCCGGGGGGGCCGGGATAGATACGCAGTATTTT. Protein sequence: CSVEGAGGAGIDTQYF.

This clone occurred a few times. CDR3 coding DNA: TGCGCCAGCAGCTTGGGGCGGGCCAGACAAGAGACCCAGTACTTC. This gives the protein CASSLGRARQETQYF. The chain couples TRBV5-1 to TRBJ2-5; tentative D call: TRBD2 (5 bases). Germline values: CDR1 SGHRS, CDR2 YFSETQ. The CDR3 contains 15 residues. V was trimmed by 0 bases and J by 2 bases, leaving 11 bases between them.

The chain recombines TRBV5-1 with TRBJ1-1, with a tentative D call TRBD1 (5 bases). Germline V gives CDR1 SGHRS, CDR2 YFSETQ. With 1 base removed from V and 0 bases from J, the gap between germline ends came to 10 bases. The CDR3 has 15 amino acids. CDR3 in DNA: TGCGCCAGCAGCTTGTATGGGGCTATGAACACTGAAGCTTTCTTT. It codes for CASSLYGAMNTEAFF.

The chain couples TRBV4-3 to TRBJ2-3; D not certain. V shed 1 base and J shed 2 bases, with 13 bases lying between them. The CDR3 loop spans 16 amino acids. CDR1 and CDR2 from the germline V gene are LGHNA and YSLEER. Written as DNA, the CDR3 is TGCGCCAGCAGCCAAGCAATCGGGTCGTCCACAGATACGCAGTATTTT. Protein product: CASSQAIGSSTDTQYF.

This clone was picked up a small number of times. The junction does not match germline at one end; this may be a read error. This sequence joins TRBV5-4 and TRBJ2-7, with D hard to call. The CDR3 length is 8 residues. Germline V gene lookup returns CDR1 SGHNT and CDR2 YYREEE (reference sequence). Here the CDR3 reads CASSSSLF. The CDR3 DNA reads TGTGCCAGCAGCTCGTCCCTGTTC.